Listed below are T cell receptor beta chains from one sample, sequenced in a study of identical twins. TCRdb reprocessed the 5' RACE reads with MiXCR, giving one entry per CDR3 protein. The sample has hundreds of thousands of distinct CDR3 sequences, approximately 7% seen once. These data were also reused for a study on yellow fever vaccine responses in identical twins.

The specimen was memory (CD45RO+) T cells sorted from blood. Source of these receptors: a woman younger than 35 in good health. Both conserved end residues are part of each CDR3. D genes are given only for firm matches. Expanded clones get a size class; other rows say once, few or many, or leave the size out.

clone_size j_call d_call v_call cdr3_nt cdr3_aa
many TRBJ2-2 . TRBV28 TGTGCCAGCAGAGCCCCCCGGGTTCTGAACGGGGAGCTGTTTTTT CASRAPRVLNGELFF
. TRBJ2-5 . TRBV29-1 TGCAGCGTGACCGGGACACTACAAGAGACCCAGTACTTC CSVTGTLQETQYF
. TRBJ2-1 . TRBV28 TGTGCCAGCAGTCGGAGTCCCCACGAACTGAATGAGCAGTTCTTC CASSRSPHELNEQFF
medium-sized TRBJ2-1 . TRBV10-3 TGTGCCATCAGTGAGGTTCGGGGCACTACGATTGCTGAGCAGTTCTTC CAISEVRGTTIAEQFF
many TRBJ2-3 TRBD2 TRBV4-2 TGTGCCAGCAGCCAAGATCTCGTGCGGGAGGGCCCAGATACGCAGTATTTT CASSQDLVREGPDTQYF
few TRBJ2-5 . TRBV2 TGTGCCAGCAGTGGGGGACGGCGGGAGACCCAGTACTTC CASSGGRRETQYF
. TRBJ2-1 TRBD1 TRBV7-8 TGTGCCAGCAGCTCTGGGGACAGGGCGGGGAATGAGCAGTTCTTC CASSSGDRAGNEQFF
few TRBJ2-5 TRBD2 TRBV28 TGTGCCAGCAGGGGAGGGGTTCAAGAGACCCAGTACTTC CASRGGVQETQYF
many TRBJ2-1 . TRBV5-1 TGCGCCAGCAGCTTAGTCGGCGGGGATATCTGGAATGAGCAGTTCTTC CASSLVGGDIWNEQFF
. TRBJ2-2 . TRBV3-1 TGTGCCAGCAGCCCGGTGGCGGGTGCGAACACCGGGGAGCTGTTTTTT CASSPVAGANTGELFF
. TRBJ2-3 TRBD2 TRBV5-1 TGCGCCAGCAGCTTGGCCGGAGCGGGGGGGCCTAATACGCAGTATTTT CASSLAGAGGPNTQYF
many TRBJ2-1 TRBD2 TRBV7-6 TGTGCCAGCAGCTTACTCACTAGCGGGGGGCCCTCCTACAATGAGCAGTTCTTC CASSLLTSGGPSYNEQFF
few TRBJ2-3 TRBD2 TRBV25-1 TGTGCCAGCAGTGATGGACTAGTAGGGACAGATACGCAGTATTTT CASSDGLVGTDTQYF
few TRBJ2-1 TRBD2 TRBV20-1 TGCAGTGCTATAGGCTCTAGCGGGGGAGGCAATGAGCAGTTCTTC CSAIGSSGGGNEQFF
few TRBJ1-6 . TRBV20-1 TGCAGTGCTAGAGAGAACAGTAATTCACCCCTCCACTTT CSARENSNSPLHF
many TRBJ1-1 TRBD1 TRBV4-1 TGCGCCAGCAGCCAAGAAGGGGGCAGGGGACGGGGTGTGAACACTGAAGCTTTCTTT CASSQEGGRGRGVNTEAFF
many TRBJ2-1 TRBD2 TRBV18 TGTGCCAGCTCACCAGGACTAGCGGGAGTGGCTGAGCAGTTCTTC CASSPGLAGVAEQFF
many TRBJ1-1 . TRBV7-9 TGTGCCAGCAGCCCAGGGACTGAAGCTTTCTTT CASSPGTEAFF
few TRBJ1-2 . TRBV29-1 TGCAGCGGTCGATTTGGTGGACAGAACTATGGCTACACCTTC CSGRFGGQNYGYTF
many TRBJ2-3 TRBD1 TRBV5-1 TGCGCCAGCAGCTTGGGGACAGGGGTTCGTACAGATACGCAGTATTTT CASSLGTGVRTDTQYF
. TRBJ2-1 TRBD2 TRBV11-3 TGTGCCAGCAGCTCAGCGGGGAATGAGCAGTTCTTC CASSSAGNEQFF
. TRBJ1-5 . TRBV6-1 TGTGCCAGCAGTGAAGCGAGCGAGGTTCAGCCCCAGCATTTT CASSEASEVQPQHF
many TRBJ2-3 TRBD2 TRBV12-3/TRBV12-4 TGTGCCAGCAGTTTTCGGCTTAGCGGGAGCACAGATACGCAGTATTTT CASSFRLSGSTDTQYF
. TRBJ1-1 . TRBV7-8 TGTGCCAGCAGCTTAATGAGAGGGGGAATGAACACTGAAGCTTTCTTT CASSLMRGGMNTEAFF
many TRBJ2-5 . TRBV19 TGTGCCAGTAGTATGGGGGAGACCCAGTACTTC CASSMGETQYF
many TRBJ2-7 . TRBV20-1 TGCAGTGCCGCACAGGGTTTCGAGCAGTACTTC CSAAQGFEQYF
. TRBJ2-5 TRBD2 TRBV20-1 TGCAGTGCTAGACCGCGTACCTCGGGACTAGCGGAAGAGACCCAGTACTTC CSARPRTSGLAEETQYF
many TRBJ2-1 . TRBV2 TGTGCCAGCAGTGAGGTCAGAATAGTTTTGAGGAATGAGCAGTTCTTC CASSEVRIVLRNEQFF
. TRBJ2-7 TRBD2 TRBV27 TGTGCCAGCAGTTTATCGATCGGGGGGGCGGGAACCTACGAGCAGTACTTC CASSLSIGGAGTYEQYF
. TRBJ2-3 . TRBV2 TGTGCCAGCCACAAATTGAGGGGAGAGTACGCGCAGTATTTT CASHKLRGEYAQYF
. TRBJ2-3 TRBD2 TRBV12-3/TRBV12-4 TGTGCCAGCAGCAGAAGGATACTAGCGGGGGGAGTCACAGATACGCAGTATTTT CASSRRILAGGVTDTQYF
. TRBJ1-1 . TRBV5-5 TGTGCCAGCAGCTGGAAAGTGAACACTGAAGCTTTCTTT CASSWKVNTEAFF
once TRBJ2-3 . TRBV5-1 TGCGCCAGCAGCTTGGGGGCCCTAGATACGCAGTATTTT CASSLGALDTQYF
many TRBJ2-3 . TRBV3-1 TGTGCCAGCAGCCAAGGTCAATCGGTGGCGGCAGATACGCAGTATTTT CASSQGQSVAADTQYF
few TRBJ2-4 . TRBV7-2 TGTGCCAGCAGCTTTGGTACTGCAAACATTCAGTACTTC CASSFGTANIQYF
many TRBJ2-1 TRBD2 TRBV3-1 TGTGCCAGCAGCCAAGATAGCGGGGGGTATGAGCAGTTCTTC CASSQDSGGYEQFF
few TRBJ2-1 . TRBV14 TGTGCCAGCAGCCATAGTACTCTGGACAATGAGCAGTTCTTC CASSHSTLDNEQFF
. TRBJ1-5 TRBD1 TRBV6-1 TGTGCCAGCAGCACAGGGGTTGTTGGTCAGCCCCAGCATTTT CASSTGVVGQPQHF
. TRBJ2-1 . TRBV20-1 TGCAGTGCTAGAGATACGGGGACCGACTACAATGAGCAGTTCTTC CSARDTGTDYNEQFF
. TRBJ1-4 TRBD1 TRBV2 TGTACCAGCTGTACCAAGGACAGGGGGCTGATAACAACTAATGAAAAACTGTTTTTT CTSCTKDRGLITTNEKLFF
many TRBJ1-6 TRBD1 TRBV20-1 TGCAGTGCTAGAGCCTTGGGACAGGGAAATTCACCCCTCCACTTT CSARALGQGNSPLHF
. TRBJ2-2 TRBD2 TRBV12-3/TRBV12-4 TGTGCCAGCAGTTTAGTAGCGGGAGTCACCGGGGAGCTGTTTTTT CASSLVAGVTGELFF
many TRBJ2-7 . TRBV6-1 TGTGCCAGCAGCCCCGAGATTTCACCGGGCGAGCAGTACTTC CASSPEISPGEQYF
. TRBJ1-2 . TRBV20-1 TGCAGTGCTAGAGATCTGGGGGGCGGCTACACCTTC CSARDLGGGYTF
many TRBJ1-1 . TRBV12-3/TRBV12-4 TGTGCCAGCAGAAGGGGTGGTGAAGCTTTCTTT CASRRGGEAFF
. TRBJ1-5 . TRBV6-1 TGTGCCAGCAGGGCGGGCAGGGAGTCCAATCAGCCCCAGCATTTT CASRAGRESNQPQHF
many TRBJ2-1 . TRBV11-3 TGTGCCAGCAGCTTGGTTAATGGTAATGAGCAGTTCTTC CASSLVNGNEQFF
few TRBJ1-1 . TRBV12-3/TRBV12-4 TGTGCCAGCAGTTTTTGGGGTTACACTGAAGCTTTCTTT CASSFWGYTEAFF
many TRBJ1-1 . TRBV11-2 TGTGCCAGCAGCTTTGGACTGAACACTGAAGCTTTCTTT CASSFGLNTEAFF
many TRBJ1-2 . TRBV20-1 TGCAGTGCTTTACCCGGACAGCTGGTTTCAGGCTACACCTTC CSALPGQLVSGYTF
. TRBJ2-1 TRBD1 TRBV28 TGTGCCAGCAGTTTATGGTCCTCTGGGACAGGGGGGCAGTTCTTC CASSLWSSGTGGQFF
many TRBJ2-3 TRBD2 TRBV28 TGTGCCAGCAGTTTATTCCTAACCGGGACTAGCGGAATAATGGGTACGCAGTATTTT CASSLFLTGTSGIMGTQYF
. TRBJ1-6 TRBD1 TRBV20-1 TGCAGTGCTCAGACAGGGGGCGTTTTTAATTCACCCCTCCACTTT CSAQTGGVFNSPLHF
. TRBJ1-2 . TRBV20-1 TGCAGTGCTAGAGCCTTTGGCGCGGGGTATGGCTACACCTTC CSARAFGAGYGYTF